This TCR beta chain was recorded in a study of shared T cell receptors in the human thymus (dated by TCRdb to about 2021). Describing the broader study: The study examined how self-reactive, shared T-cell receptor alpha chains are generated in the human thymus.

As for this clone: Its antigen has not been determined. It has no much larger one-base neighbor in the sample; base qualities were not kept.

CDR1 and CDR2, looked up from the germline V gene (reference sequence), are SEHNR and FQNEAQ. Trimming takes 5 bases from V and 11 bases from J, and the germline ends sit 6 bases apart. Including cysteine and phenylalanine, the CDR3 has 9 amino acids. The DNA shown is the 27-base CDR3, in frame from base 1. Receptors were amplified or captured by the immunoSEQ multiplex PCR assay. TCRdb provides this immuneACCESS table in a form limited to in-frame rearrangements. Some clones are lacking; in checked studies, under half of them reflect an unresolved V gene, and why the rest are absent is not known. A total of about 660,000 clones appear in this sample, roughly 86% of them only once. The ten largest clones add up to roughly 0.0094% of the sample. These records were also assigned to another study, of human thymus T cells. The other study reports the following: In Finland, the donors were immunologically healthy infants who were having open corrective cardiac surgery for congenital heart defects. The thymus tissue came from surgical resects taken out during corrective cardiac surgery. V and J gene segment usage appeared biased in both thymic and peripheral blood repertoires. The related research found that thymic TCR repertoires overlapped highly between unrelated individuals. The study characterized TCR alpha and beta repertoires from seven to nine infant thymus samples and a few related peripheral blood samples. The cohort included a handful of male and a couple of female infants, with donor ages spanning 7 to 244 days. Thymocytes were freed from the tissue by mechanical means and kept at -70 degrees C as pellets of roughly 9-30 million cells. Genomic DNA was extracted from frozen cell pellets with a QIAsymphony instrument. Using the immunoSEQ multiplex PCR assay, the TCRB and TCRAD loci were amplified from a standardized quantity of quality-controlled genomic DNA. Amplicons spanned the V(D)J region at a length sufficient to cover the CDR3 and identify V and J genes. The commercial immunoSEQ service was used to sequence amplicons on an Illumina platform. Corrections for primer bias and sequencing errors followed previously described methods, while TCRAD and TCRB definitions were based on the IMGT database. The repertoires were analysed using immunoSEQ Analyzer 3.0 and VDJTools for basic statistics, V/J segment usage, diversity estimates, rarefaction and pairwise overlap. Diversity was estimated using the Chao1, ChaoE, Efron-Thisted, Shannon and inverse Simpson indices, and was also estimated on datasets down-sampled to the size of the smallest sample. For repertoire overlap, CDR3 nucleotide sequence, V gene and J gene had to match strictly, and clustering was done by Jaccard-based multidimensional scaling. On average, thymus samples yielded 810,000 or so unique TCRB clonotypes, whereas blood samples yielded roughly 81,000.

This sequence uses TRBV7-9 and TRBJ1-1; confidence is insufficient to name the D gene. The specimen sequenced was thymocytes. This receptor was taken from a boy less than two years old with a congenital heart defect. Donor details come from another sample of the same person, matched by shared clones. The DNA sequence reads TGTGCCAGCAGCGAGATGGCTTTCTTT. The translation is CASSEMAFF.